A single T cell receptor (beta chain) is shown here with its context. What it binds is unknown. The data originate from a study of tumor and adjacent non-tumor tissue in lung cancer. About the study: The patients, around 11 men and roughly 5 women, were about 31 to 76 with stage I to III disease. Findings and limits, study-wide: In normal lung, the top 100 clones were significantly more dominant than in tumor. Higher tumor TCR diversity was associated with shorter survival.

No cell sorting was done before RNA was extracted from the tissue. TCRbeta libraries were built with three rounds of nested PCR, modified from ARM-PCR. TCRdb reprocessed the multiplex PCR reads with MiXCR, giving one entry per CDR3 protein. The sample lists around 79,000 distinct CDR3 sequences, roughly two thirds seen once, with 8% to 10% in the top ten. Sequencing was performed on lung tumor tissue. This receptor was identified in a woman between 40 and 55 years old with non-small cell lung cancer.

The CDR3: CASSQNQSAGVYEQYF. The CDR3 nucleotides are TGCGCCAGCAGCCAAAACCAGTCTGCGGGAGTCTACGAGCAGTACTTC. The chain recombines TRBV4-1 with TRBJ2-7; 7 nucleotides match TRBD2. Germline CDR1 reads MGHRA; CDR2 reads YSYEKL. CDR3 length equals 16 residues. V dropped 2 bases and J dropped 3; count of bases not matched to a gene: 10.